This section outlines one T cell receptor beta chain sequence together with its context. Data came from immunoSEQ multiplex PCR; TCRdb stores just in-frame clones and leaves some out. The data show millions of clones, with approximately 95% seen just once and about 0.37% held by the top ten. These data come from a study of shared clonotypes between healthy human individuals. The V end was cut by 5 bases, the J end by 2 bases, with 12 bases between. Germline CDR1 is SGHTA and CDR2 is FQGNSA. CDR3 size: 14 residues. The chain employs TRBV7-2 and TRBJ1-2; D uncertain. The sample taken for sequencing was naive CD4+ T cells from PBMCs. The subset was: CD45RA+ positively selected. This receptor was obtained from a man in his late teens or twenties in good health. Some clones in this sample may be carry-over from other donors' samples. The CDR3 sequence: CASSPYGRNYGYTF. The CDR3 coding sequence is TGTGCCAGCAGCCCGTACGGCAGGAACTATGGCTACACCTTC.